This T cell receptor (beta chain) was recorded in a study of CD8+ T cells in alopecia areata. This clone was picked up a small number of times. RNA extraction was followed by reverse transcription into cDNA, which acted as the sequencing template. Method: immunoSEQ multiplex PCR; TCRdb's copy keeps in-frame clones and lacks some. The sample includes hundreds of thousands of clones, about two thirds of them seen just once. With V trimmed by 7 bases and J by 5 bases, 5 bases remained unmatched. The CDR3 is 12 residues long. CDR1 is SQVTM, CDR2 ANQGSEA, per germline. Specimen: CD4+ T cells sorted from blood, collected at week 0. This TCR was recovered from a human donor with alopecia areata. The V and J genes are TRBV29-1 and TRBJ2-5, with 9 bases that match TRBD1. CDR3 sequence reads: CSAAQGAETQYF. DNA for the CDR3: TGCAGCGCCGCACAGGGGGCCGAGACCCAGTACTTC.